Here is one TCR beta chain with its context. Its specificity is unknown. The data are from a study of T cell repertoires in cytomegalovirus infection. Study-wide context: Use of recently identified HLA-C-restricted and well-studied HLA-B-restricted CMV epitopes was part of the study. Whole-study results and caveats: CMV carriers with the relevant HLA were identified by cumulative public TCR beta family frequency. The ex vivo response was dominated by HLA-C-restricted CMV-specific TCR beta clonotypes.

TCRdb independently ran MiXCR on the reads; one entry per CDR3 protein. The table has hundreds of thousands of distinct CDR3 sequences, less than 35% seen once. The germline V gene has CDR1 MNHNS and CDR2 SASEGT. The CDR3 extends over 17 amino acids. Deletions cut 3 bases from V and 7 bases from J, with 19 bases between. The chain links TRBV6-1 to TRBJ1-6; D gene ambiguous. The sequence was collected from a human donor in good health (CMV status not recorded). Some clones in this sample may be carry-over from other donors' samples. The source material was cultured CD8+ T cells from PBMCs, sampled from culture after CMV antigen stimulation. CDR3 sequence (DNA): TGTGCCAGCAGTGAGGATATTCGGGAACAGTCGAATTCACCCCTCCACTTT. This gives the protein CASSEDIREQSNSPLHF.